The next 11 T cell receptor beta chains were all read from a single sample in a study of cytomegalovirus exposure and HLA in healthy donors. This PCR relied on a set of 60 Vbeta primers and 13 Jbeta primers. TCRdb keeps only in-frame clones here, not all; method: immunoSEQ multiplex PCR. The repertoire includes more than 95,000 clones, 65% of them detected once, and 8.5% to 9.5% sits in the top ten. Sequencing was done on a sample of PBMCs. The receptors come from a woman aged 40 to 49 in good health and CMV-seropositive.

V is TRBV29-1 and J is TRBJ2-1; the D gene is possibly TRBD2 (5 bases). Germline CDR1 SQVTM, CDR2 ANQGSEA. Trimming removed 3 bases at V and 1 base at J, with 19 bases between. This CDR3 has 17 residues. In DNA, the CDR3 is TGCAGCGTTGACACTAGTATCCGCGAAGGTTCCTACAATGAGCAGTTCTTC. Protein: CSVDTSIREGSYNEQFF.

Worth noting for this clone: A read error may account for a junction end that differs from germline. Other DNA sequences in this specimen translate into the identical CDR3. V and J are TRBV2 and TRBJ1-3; 10 bases match TRBD1. This CDR3 is built from 14 residues. In germline, CDR1 is SNHLY, CDR2 FYNNEI. The CDR3 nucleotides read TGCGCCAGCAGTGGGGACAGGGGCTCCAACACCATATATTTT. Translated, it gives CASSGDRGSNTIYF.

V and J are TRBV7-6 and TRBJ1-1, with no clear D. The CDR3 length is 12 residues. Per the germline V gene, CDR1 is SGHVS and CDR2 is FNYEAQ. V was trimmed by 4 bases and J by 0 bases, leaving 3 bases between them. CDR3 amino acids: CASSSMNTEAFF. The CDR3 coding sequence is TGTGCCAGCAGCTCCATGAACACTGAAGCTTTCTTT. Looking up the rest from reference TRBV7-6 and TRBJ1-1 gives the full variable domain: GAGVSQSPRYKVTKRGQDVALRCDPISGHVSLYWYRQALGQGPEFLTYFNYEAQQDKSGLPNDRFSAERPEGSISTLTIQRTEQRDSAMYRCASSSMNTEAFFGQGTRLTVV.

V and J are TRBV19 and TRBJ2-7; maybe TRBD1 (6 bases). V was cut by 9 bases and J by 4 bases, with 13 bases left in between. Per germline, CDR1 LNHDA and CDR2 SQIVND (reference sequence). The CDR3 covers 12 residues. This chain's CDR3 is CARTGHRYEQYF. CDR3 nucleotide sequence: TGTGCCAGGACAGGACATAGATACGAGCAGTACTTC.

The chain links TRBV4-3 to TRBJ2-5; 10 bases agree with TRBD2. The CDR3 extends over 15 amino acids. Per germline, CDR1 LGHNA and CDR2 YSLEER. Trimming at V came to 4 bases and at J to 1 base, leaving 3 bases not matched to a gene. The CDR3 DNA reads TGCGCCAGCAGCCCGGGACTAGCGAGCCAAGAGACCCAGTACTTC. This encodes CASSPGLASQETQYF.

This chain uses TRBV7-2 with TRBJ2-7; D is unclear. This CDR3 spans 12 amino acids. Trimming cost V 5 bases and J 4 bases, with 9 bases left between them. Looked up from germline, CDR1 is SGHTA and CDR2 is FQGNSA. The DNA of the CDR3 is TGTGCCAGCAGCCTGACAAGATACGAGCAGTACTTC. This sequence encodes CASSLTRYEQYF.

This chain's CDR3 is CASSFLNTEAFF. CDR3 in DNA: TGTGCCAGCAGTTTCCTCAACACTGAAGCTTTCTTT. The chain employs TRBV28 and TRBJ1-1; no clear D. Looked up from germline, CDR1 is MDHEN and CDR2 is SYDVKM. The CDR3 sequence is 12 residues long. Trimming removed 3 bases from V and 2 bases from J, with 4 bases in between.

A word on this clone: This sample also contains other DNA sequences that code for the same CDR3. The CDR3 nucleotides read TGCGCCAGCAGCCAAGGGATCGGAGTAAACTATGGCTACACCTTC. This codes for CASSQGIGVNYGYTF. The chain is built from TRBV4-1 and TRBJ1-2, with D uncertain. Germline-derived CDR1 and CDR2 are MGHRA and YSYEKL. The CDR3 extends over 15 amino acids. V was shortened by 1 base and J by 2 bases, with 11 bases between the two germline ends.

V gene TRBV7-2 combines with J gene TRBJ2-2; the D is unclear. V shed 6 bases and J shed 8 bases, with 16 bases lying between them. CDR1 is SGHTA, CDR2 FQGNSA, per germline. The CDR3 has 14 residues. As DNA, the CDR3 is TGTGCCAGCAGAAGTGCCCAGGCCCGTGGGGAGCTGTTTTTT. Residues: CASRSAQARGELFF.

The genes are TRBV5-1 and TRBJ2-2; 12 bases are a match to TRBD1. V shed 4 bases and J 2 bases; nucleotides not matched to a gene: 12. The germline gives CDR1 SGHRS, CDR2 YFSETQ. The CDR3 extends over 19 amino acids. CDR3 sequence reads: CASSTRDRGLIDNTGELFF. CDR3 coding DNA: TGCGCCAGCAGCACCCGGGACAGGGGGCTTATAGATAACACCGGGGAGCTGTTTTTT.

The rearrangement uses TRBV30 and TRBJ2-5; D perhaps matches TRBD2 (7 bases). CDR1 GTSNPN and CDR2 SVGIG come from the germline V gene (reference sequence). The CDR3 runs 15 residues. The V end was cut by 0 bases, the J end by 4 bases, with 15 bases between. The CDR3, as DNA: TGTGCCTGGAGTGTCCCCCCCCGGGGGGCAGAGACCCAGTACTTC. Encoded protein: CAWSVPPRGAETQYF.